This TCR beta chain was observed in a study of response to subunit inactivated influenza vaccine. Study observations and caveats: Each seasonal influenza vaccination, the authors suggested, recruits few new T cells.

TCRdb processed the RT-PCR reads anew with MiXCR; each CDR3 protein has one entry. The repertoire has hundreds of thousands of distinct CDR3 sequences, roughly 18% of them found once; the top ten carry around 9.9%. V dropped 5 bases and J dropped 2 bases, with 12 bases sitting between them. The CDR3 runs 15 residues. On this clonotype: The antigen is not known.

The source of this sequence is a man in his fifties who received an inactivated influenza vaccine. The chain has TRBV12-3 or TRBV12-4 and TRBJ2-2; D is uncertain. The sequencing used PBMCs from blood, collected less than 6 days after vaccination. This chain's CDR3 is CASSRPERNTGELFF. The CDR3 DNA follows: TGTGCCAGCAGTCGCCCGGAGAGAAACACCGGGGAGCTGTTTTTT.